These T cell receptor beta chains were read from a single sample in a study of blood T cell repertoires in COVID-19. Sequencing used immunoSEQ multiplex PCR; TCRdb keeps in-frame clones, though not all of them. This repertoire shows around 150,000 clones, more than 75% found once; its top ten account for roughly 1%. The sequenced sample was peripheral blood. The receptors come from a middle-aged man with acute or convalescent COVID-19. The CDR3 runs from the conserved cysteine through the conserved F or W. Fields, in order: V gene, D gene, clone size, J gene, CDR3 DNA, CDR3 protein. A D gene is named only where the DNA matches it firmly. Not all rows give a size; the values are once, few, many and, for expanded clones, a class.

v_gene: TRBV13; d_gene: -; abundance: -; j_gene: TRBJ1-2; CDR3nt: TGTGCCAGCAGCTTAGACGGGAATGGCTACACCTTC; CDR3aa: CASSLDGNGYTF
v_gene: TRBV19; d_gene: TRBD2; abundance: once; j_gene: TRBJ2-1; CDR3nt: TGTGCCAGTAGTTCCCGAGCGGGGTCTCGGGGGAATGAGCAGTTCTTC; CDR3aa: CASSSRAGSRGNEQFF
v_gene: TRBV11-2; d_gene: -; abundance: -; j_gene: TRBJ1-6; CDR3nt: TGTGCCAGCAGCTCGTATACTCGCCGGGACAAGTTTCTCCTCCACTTT; CDR3aa: CASSSYTRRDKFLLHF
v_gene: TRBV2; d_gene: -; abundance: -; j_gene: TRBJ1-2; CDR3nt: TGTGCCAGCAGTGAAGTCGCCCTGAACAGGGCTAACTATGGCTACACCTTC; CDR3aa: CASSEVALNRANYGYTF
v_gene: TRBV19; d_gene: TRBD2; abundance: -; j_gene: TRBJ2-5; CDR3nt: TGTGCCAGCGGGGGACTAGCGGGGGGCTTGGAGACCCAGTACTTC; CDR3aa: CASGGLAGGLETQYF
v_gene: TRBV28; d_gene: TRBD1; abundance: -; j_gene: TRBJ1-6; CDR3nt: TGTGCCAGCAGACCCCCGGGACAGGGGCGTTCACCCCTCCACTTT; CDR3aa: CASRPPGQGRSPLHF
v_gene: TRBV3-1/TRBV3-2; d_gene: -; abundance: -; j_gene: TRBJ2-3; CDR3nt: TGTGCCAGCAGCTTCCAGGGTGCAGATACGCAGTATTTT; CDR3aa: CASSFQGADTQYF
v_gene: TRBV5-6; d_gene: TRBD1; abundance: -; j_gene: TRBJ1-5; CDR3nt: TGTGCCAGCAGCCTGCCTGACAGGGATGAAGGTCAGCCCCAGCATTTT; CDR3aa: CASSLPDRDEGQPQHF
v_gene: TRBV3-1/TRBV3-2; d_gene: TRBD1; abundance: -; j_gene: TRBJ1-2; CDR3nt: TGTGCCAGCAGCCAACTGACAGGGACCGGTGGCTACACCTTC; CDR3aa: CASSQLTGTGGYTF
v_gene: TRBV5-1; d_gene: -; abundance: once; j_gene: TRBJ1-3; CDR3nt: TGCGCCAGCAGCTTGGGACAGGTTACTGGAAACACCATATATTTT; CDR3aa: CASSLGQVTGNTIYF
v_gene: TRBV5-1; d_gene: -; abundance: -; j_gene: TRBJ1-4; CDR3nt: TGCGCCAGCAGCCCCTCGAGGGAGGAGGAAAAACTGTTTTTT; CDR3aa: CASSPSREEEKLFF
v_gene: TRBV7-2; d_gene: TRBD2; abundance: few; j_gene: TRBJ2-5; CDR3nt: TGTGCCAGCAGCCAGAGGGAGCGGGGAGAGACCCAGTACTTC; CDR3aa: CASSQRERGETQYF
v_gene: TRBV7-9; d_gene: -; abundance: -; j_gene: TRBJ2-7; CDR3nt: TGTGCCAGCAGCTTAGAAGGATCACAGCATTTTTCCTACGAGCAGTACTTC; CDR3aa: CASSLEGSQHFSYEQYF
v_gene: TRBV4-2; d_gene: TRBD1; abundance: -; j_gene: TRBJ2-1; CDR3nt: TGTGCCAGCAGCCAAGAGGTCGGGACAGGGCTCAATGAGCAGTTCTTC; CDR3aa: CASSQEVGTGLNEQFF
v_gene: TRBV9; d_gene: TRBD1; abundance: -; j_gene: TRBJ1-2; CDR3nt: TGTGCCAGCAGCGCACAGGGGGCCTACACCTTC; CDR3aa: CASSAQGAYTF
v_gene: TRBV28; d_gene: -; abundance: -; j_gene: TRBJ2-1; CDR3nt: TGTGCCAGCAGGAGAGGGCCGGGCTCCTACAATGAGCAGTTCTTC; CDR3aa: CASRRGPGSYNEQFF
v_gene: TRBV5-1; d_gene: TRBD1; abundance: -; j_gene: TRBJ2-1; CDR3nt: TGCGCCAGCAGCTACACAGGGGGCGCCCCTTATGAGCAGTTCTTC; CDR3aa: CASSYTGGAPYEQFF
v_gene: TRBV6-5; d_gene: -; abundance: -; j_gene: TRBJ1-1; CDR3nt: TGTGCCAGCAGCCGGACTGGGGATACAGGGAGTGAAGCTTTCTTT; CDR3aa: CASSRTGDTGSEAFF